This paragraph reports one T cell receptor beta chain. The table came from immunoSEQ multiplex PCR; TCRdb's copy has only in-frame clones and leaves some out. Of more than 15,000 clones listed, around 87% are singletons. These data belong to a study of T cell changes during pregnancy in multiple sclerosis. The CDR3 spans 14 residues. Germline CDR1 SEHNR, CDR2 FQNEAQ (reference sequence). The V end lost 4 bases, the J end lost 1 base, and 11 bases lay between the germline ends. This sequence joins TRBV7-9 and TRBJ2-7; the D gene is possibly TRBD2 (6 bases). Specimen: CD8+ T cells from peripheral blood mononuclear cells, collected in the third trimester of pregnancy. This TCR came from a female donor in good health, enrolled as a control in a pregnancy study. CDR3 nucleotide sequence: TGTGCCAGCAGCTCGGGGGACGGTTCCTACGAGCAGTACTTC. Translating gives CASSSGDGSYEQYF.